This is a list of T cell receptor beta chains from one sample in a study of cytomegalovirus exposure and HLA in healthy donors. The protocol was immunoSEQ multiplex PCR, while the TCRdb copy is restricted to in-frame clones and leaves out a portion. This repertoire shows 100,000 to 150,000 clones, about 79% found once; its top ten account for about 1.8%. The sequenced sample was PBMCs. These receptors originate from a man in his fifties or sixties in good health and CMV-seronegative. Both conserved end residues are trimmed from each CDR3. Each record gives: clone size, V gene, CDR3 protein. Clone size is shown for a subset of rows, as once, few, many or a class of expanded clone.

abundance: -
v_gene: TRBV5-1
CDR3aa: ASSSPPGDTDTQY

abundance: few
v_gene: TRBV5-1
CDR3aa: ASSKERGGHEQF

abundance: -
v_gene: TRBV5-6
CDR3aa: ASSFRLVNTEAF

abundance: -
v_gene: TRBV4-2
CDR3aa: ASSQAGTTDTQY

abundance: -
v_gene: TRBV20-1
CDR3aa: SAGGTGELF

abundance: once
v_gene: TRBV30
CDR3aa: AGQSGGAYEQY

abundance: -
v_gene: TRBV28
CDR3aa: ASSLVPLGDTEAF

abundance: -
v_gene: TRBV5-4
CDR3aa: ASSLGGVEGNEQF

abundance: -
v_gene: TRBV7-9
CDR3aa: ASSLWGQGYDEQY

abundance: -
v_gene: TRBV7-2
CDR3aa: ASSLTRTGLSFSTEAF

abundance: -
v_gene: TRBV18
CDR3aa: ASSQDSSSGNTIY

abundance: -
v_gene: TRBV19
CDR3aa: ASSIRTDSGSGNEQF

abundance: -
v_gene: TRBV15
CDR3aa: ATTGWRGAVAYNEQF

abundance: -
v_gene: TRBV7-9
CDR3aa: ASSLASSASPTEAF

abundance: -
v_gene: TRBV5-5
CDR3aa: ASSDQNRGGYEQY

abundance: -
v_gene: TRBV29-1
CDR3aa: SVDDSGGGELF

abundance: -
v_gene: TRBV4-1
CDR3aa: ASSQAGPENIQY

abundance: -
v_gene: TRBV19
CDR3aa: ASSIRSGSGANVLT

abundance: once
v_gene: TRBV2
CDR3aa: ASSGPRQGVNSPLH

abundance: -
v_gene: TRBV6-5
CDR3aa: ASSEARNEKLF

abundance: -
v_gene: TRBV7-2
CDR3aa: ASSFVLAEETQY

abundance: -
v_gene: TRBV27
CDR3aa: ASSTRTGAYGYT

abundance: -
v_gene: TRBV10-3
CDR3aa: AISEIGLQGDNSPLH

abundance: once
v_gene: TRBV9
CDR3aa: ASSPSDRDPSPLH

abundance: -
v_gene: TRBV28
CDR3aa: ASSPLLRLAKNIQY

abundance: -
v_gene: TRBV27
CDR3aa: ASSLSWTGKYEQY

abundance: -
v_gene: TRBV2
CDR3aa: ASSGEAAWVWRTQY

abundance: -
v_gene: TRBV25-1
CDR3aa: ASSAHVGQGWGDTIY

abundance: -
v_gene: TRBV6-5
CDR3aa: ASSTATDPGELF

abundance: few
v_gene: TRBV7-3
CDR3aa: ASSLRLEAEAF

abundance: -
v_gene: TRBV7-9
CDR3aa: ASSLVGQGHSPLH

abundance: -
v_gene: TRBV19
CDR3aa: ASSALGQGAYGYT

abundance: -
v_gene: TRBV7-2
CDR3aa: ASSLEDTSEAF

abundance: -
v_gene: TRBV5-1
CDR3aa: ASSPGGTGGNYGYT

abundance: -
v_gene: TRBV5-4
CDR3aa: ASSLGQGDEKLF

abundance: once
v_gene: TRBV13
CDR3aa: ASSFTGGPNEKLF

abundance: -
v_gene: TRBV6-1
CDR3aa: ASSEIAGQNTEAF

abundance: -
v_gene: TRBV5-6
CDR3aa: ASSFKQTNEKLF

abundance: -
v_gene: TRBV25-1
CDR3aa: ASSESGINQPQH

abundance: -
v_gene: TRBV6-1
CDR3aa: ASSYKGGAF

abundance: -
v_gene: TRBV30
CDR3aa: AWAGATYIQY